The entry that follows covers one T cell receptor (beta chain) sequence. These data come from a study of OX40 agonist ivuxolimab in advanced cancers. This CDR3 contains 13 residues. V shed 11 bases and J 4 bases; nucleotides not matched to a gene: 10. Germline V lookup: CDR1 SGHTA, CDR2 FQGNSA. TCRdb keeps only in-frame clones here, not all; method: immunoSEQ multiplex PCR. Here the sample spans roughly 60,000 clones, about 89% being singletons. The chain carries TRBV7-2 and TRBJ1-1, with 7 bases lining up with TRBD1. The receptor was derived from an adult with an advanced solid tumor such as melanoma, head and neck, liver or kidney cancer. The sample here was CD4+ or CD8+ T cells sorted from blood, taken in a trial of the OX40 agonist ivuxolimab. CDR3 sequence: CAAGPGGSTEAFF. CDR3 nucleotides: TGTGCCGCAGGGCCAGGGGGTAGCACTGAAGCTTTCTTT.